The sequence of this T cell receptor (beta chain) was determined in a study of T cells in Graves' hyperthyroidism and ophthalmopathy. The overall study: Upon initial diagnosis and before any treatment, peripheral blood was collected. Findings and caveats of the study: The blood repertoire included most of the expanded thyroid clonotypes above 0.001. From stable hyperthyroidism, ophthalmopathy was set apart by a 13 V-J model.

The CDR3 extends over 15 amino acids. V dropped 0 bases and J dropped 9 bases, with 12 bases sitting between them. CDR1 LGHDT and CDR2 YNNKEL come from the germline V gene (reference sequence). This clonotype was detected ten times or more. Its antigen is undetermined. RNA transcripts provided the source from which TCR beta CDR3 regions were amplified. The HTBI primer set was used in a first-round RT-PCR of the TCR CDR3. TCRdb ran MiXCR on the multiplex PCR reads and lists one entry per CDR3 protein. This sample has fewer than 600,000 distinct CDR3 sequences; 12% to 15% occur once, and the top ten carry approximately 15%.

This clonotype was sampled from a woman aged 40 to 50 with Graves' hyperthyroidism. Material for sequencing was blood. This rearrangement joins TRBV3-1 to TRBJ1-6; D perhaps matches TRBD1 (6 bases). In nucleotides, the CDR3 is TGTGCCAGCAGCCAAGATACAGGGAATACTTCACCCCTCCACTTT. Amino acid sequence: CASSQDTGNTSPLHF.